This TCR beta chain was captured by sequencing in a study of shared clonotypes between healthy human individuals. Points from the study as a whole: Generally, estimated richness proved larger in naive subsets than it did in memory subsets.

As regards this clone: The antigen is unknown.

DNA at roughly 0.2 ug, 30,000 or so T cell genomes, went into sorted-subset replicate PCRs. Sequenced by immunoSEQ multiplex PCR; TCRdb stores in-frame clones only, minus some. The data show around 2.5 million clones, with 90% to 95% seen just once and around 0.4% held by the top ten. The V end lost 0 bases, the J end lost 0 bases, and 14 bases lay between the germline ends. Germline values: CDR1 LGHNA, CDR2 YNFKEQ. The length of the CDR3 is 17 residues. This sequence joins TRBV4-2 and TRBJ1-2; D may be TRBD1 (6 bases). The clonotype originates from a man younger than 30 in good health. Some clones in this sample may be carry-over from other donors' samples. Sequencing input: naive CD4+ T cells from PBMCs. Subset defined: CD45RA+ positively selected. CDR3 sequence (DNA): TGTGCCAGCAGCCAAGATACAGGAAGGGGGTCTAACTATGGCTACACCTTC. Protein sequence: CASSQDTGRGSNYGYTF.